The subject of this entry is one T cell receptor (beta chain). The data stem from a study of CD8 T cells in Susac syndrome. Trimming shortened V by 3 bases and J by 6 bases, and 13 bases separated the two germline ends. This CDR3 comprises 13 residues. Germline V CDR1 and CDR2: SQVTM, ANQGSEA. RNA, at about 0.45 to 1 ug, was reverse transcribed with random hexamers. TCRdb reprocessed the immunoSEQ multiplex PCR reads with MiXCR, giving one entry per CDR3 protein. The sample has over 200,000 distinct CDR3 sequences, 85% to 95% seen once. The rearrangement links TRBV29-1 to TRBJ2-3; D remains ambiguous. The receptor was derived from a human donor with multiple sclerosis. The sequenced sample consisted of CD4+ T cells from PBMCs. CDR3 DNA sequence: TGCAGCGTTGATGATCTGGGGTCCGATACGCAGTATTTT. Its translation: CSVDDLGSDTQYF.